This TCR beta chain was found in a study of blood T cells in healthy people across ages. As for the study in general: Using template switching, researchers captured about one barcoded beta molecule for each two T cells.

Germline loops: CDR1 SGHDN, CDR2 FVKESK. The V and J ends lost 10 bases and 3 bases respectively, with 15 bases between them. The CDR3 runs to 13 residues. The use of a sample-barcoded 5' primer and a J-beta primer mix characterized a second PCR of roughly 6 to 12 cycles. CDR3-containing paired-end reads numbered at least 3 million in each sample. TCRdb re-analysed the 5' RACE reads in MiXCR, keeping a single row per CDR3 protein. The sample records about 1 million distinct CDR3 sequences, under 45% being singletons. The receptor comes from a woman aged 55-69 years in good health. Sequenced input: blood. J is TRBJ1-1 and V is TRBV14; D remains ambiguous. The CDR3 DNA is TGTGCCACCACAGCCTCCGGACACACTGAAGCTTTCTTT. Translation gives CATTASGHTEAFF. The full variable domain, with the rest looked up from reference TRBV14 and TRBJ1-1, is EAGVTQFPSHSVIEKGQTVTLRCDPISGHDNLYWYRRVMGKEIKFLLHFVKESKQDESGMPNNRFLAERTGGTYSTLKVQPAELEDSGVYFCATTASGHTEAFFGQGTRLTVV.